This T cell receptor beta chain was sequenced for a study of pediatric ulcerative colitis. Regarding the study as a whole: Blood-rectal clonal overlap within each person was significantly higher in ulcerative colitis patients than controls.

The data were produced by immunoSEQ multiplex PCR, yet TCRdb's version contains in-frame clones alone and is incomplete. The data hold some 4,900 clones, with 80% to 90% observed a single time. To note about this clone: Antigen specificity is unknown.

Sequencing used blood. This receptor was taken from a boy younger than 18 with mild ulcerative colitis.

CDR3 loop: CASSYSILAENYEQYF. In DNA form, the CDR3 reads TGTGCCAGCAGTTACTCGATCCTAGCGGAGAACTACGAGCAGTACTTC. V gene TRBV6-5 combines with J gene TRBJ2-7, with 7 positions matching TRBD2. V was pared by 0 bases and J by 3 bases, with 8 bases of the junction left unmatched. The germline CDR1 and CDR2 sequences are MNHEY and SVGAGI. This CDR3 region has 16 residues.